This T cell receptor beta chain was captured by sequencing in a study of beta chain features in type 1 diabetes (dated 2018 in TCRdb). Context from the whole study: No differences in mean age, gender distribution, total cell number or subset yield were found between patients and healthy donors. The study compared the TCRB repertoires of sorted circulating CD4+ T cell subsets in recently diagnosed type 1 diabetes patients with those in matched healthy donors. Whereas all 30 or so donors provided naive and central memory subsets, regulatory and stem cell-like memory subsets were isolated from just 8 patients and roughly eight healthy donors. A total of 107,917,701 sorted cells were examined across all samples, and a strong correlation was observed between cell number per subset and RNA yield.

The entire amount of isolated RNA was reverse transcribed using the High Capacity cDNA Reverse Transcription Kit, so the sequenced TCRB transcripts were expressed ones. Deep immunoSEQ sequencing was applied to naive, central memory and regulatory T cell samples, giving an average of around 4 million total reads per sample. After sorted cells were lysed in RLT buffer, RNA was extracted with DNase-treated RNeasy Micro or Mini kits, with the choice depending on cell number. To prevent cross-contamination, each cell subset was processed individually, whereas patient and healthy donor samples were processed jointly. TCRB sequences were amplified from cDNA with the immunoSEQ multiplex PCR, producing 87-bp fragments spanning the CDR3 region. Amplicons were sequenced on the Illumina HiSeq platform. In the source study's methods: Synthetic template baselines were used to correct PCR bias computationally, reads within Hamming distance 2 were collapsed, and singletons that could not be merged were discarded. By aligning reads against IMGT, V, D and J genes, CDR3 length, and insertions or deletions at six rearrangement sites were assigned. Within each subset, clonotype counts were normalized to sorted cell number, after which true diversity and Gini coefficients were computed with the tcR R package. The overlap coefficient, calculated on TCRB nucleotide sequences, was used to quantify repertoire sharing. TCRdb took this table from immuneACCESS and kept in-frame rearrangements with V and J called. Such tables lack part of the clones; where checked against another copy, unresolved V genes explain under half of the gap, and the rest is unexplained. The DNA gave D and trimming, while V, J and clone size come from that table. This sample is represented by roughly 150,000 clones; approximately 8.1% of them were singletons. Under 0.55% of the sample comes from the top ten.

From each donor, a single peripheral blood sample of approximately 110 mL on average was drawn into heparinised tubes. Using a panel that included CD45RO, CCR7, CD25, CD127, CD95 and CD27, naive, central memory, regulatory and stem cell-like memory CD4+ T cells were sorted on a BD FACSAria II. A purity above 98% was achieved for all sorted populations. Right away, PBMCs were isolated by Lymphoprep density gradient centrifugation and were stained directly, with no culture step. So that batch effects would be minimized, each experiment stained and sorted samples in pairs, pairing one healthy donor with one patient. From a lookup of the germline V gene, CDR1 and CDR2 are MDHEN and SYDVKM. Here V drops 6 bases and J drops 10 bases, and the junction holds 12 bases not matched to any gene. From the cysteine up to the phenylalanine, the CDR3 has a length of 15 residues. Left in the record is the CDR3 DNA by itself, 45 bases read in frame from the first base.

This clone was recorded many times. The specificity of this receptor is unknown. Per-base qualities were not stored, and no clone one base away is much larger. Overall study results and their limits: Patients with type 1 diabetes made fewer insertions and deleted more nucleotides at VDJ recombination sites, implying thymic rearrangement abnormalities. Naive, central memory and regulatory TCRB repertoires appeared more similar among patients than among healthy donors. PCR may preferentially amplify shorter templates, but because patient and control samples were amplified and corrected together, any resulting skew would affect both groups equally. Because the HLA sub-analyses included only small numbers of individuals, any influence of HLA type on TCRB rearrangement was left unresolved. In all four CD4+ subsets, TCRB CDR3 length was moderately but significantly shorter in type 1 diabetes patients. Because cDNA rather than genomic DNA was sequenced, highly expressing activated cells could have been over-represented, although no difference in activation and CD3 levels was found between groups.

The sequence links TRBV28 to TRBJ2-1, and TRBD2 matches 10 of the central bases. Sample: central memory CD4+ T cells from blood. The source is a man aged 18 to 30 with type 1 diabetes. This receptor has the CDR3 CASSLGASGSGEQFF. The sequenced DNA is TGTGCCAGCAGCCTCGGGGCTAGCGGGAGTGGGGAGCAGTTCTTC.